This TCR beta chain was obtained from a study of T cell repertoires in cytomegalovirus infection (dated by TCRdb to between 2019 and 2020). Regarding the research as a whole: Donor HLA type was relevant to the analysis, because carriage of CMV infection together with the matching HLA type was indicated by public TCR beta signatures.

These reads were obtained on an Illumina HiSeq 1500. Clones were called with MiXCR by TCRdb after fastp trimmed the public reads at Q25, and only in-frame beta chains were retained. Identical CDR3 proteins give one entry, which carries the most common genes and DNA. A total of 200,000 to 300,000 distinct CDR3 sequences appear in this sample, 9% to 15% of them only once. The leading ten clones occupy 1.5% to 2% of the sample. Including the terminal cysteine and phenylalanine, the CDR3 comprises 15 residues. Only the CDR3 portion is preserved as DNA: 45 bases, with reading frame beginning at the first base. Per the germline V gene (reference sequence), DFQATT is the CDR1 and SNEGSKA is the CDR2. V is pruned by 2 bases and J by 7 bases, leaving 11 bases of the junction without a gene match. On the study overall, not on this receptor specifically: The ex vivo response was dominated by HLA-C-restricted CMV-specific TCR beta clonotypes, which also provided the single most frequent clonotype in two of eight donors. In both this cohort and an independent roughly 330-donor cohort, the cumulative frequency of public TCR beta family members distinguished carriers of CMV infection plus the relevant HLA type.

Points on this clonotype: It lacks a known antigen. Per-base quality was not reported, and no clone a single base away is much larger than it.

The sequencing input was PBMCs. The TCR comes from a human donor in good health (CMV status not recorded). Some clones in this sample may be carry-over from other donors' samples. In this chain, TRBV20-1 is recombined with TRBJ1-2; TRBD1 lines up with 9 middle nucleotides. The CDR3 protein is CSARRTGGAGFGYTF. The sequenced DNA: TGCAGTGCTAGAAGAACAGGGGGCGCGGGATTTGGCTACACCTTC.